The 29 T cell receptor beta chains below all came from one sample that was sequenced in a study of blood T cell repertoires in COVID-19. Here immunoSEQ multiplex PCR was the method, and the copy in TCRdb shows in-frame clones only, minus some. The repertoire consists of fewer than 700,000 clones, with roughly nine tenths occurring once and the leading ten covering about 8%. The sequenced sample was peripheral blood. These TCRs come from a woman aged 50 to 60 with COVID-19, enrolled during active disease.

V is TRBV5-1 and J is TRBJ2-5, with 10 bases aligning to TRBD1. CDR3 length: 15 residues. Germline CDR1 is SGHRS and CDR2 is YFSETQ. J was trimmed by 0 bases and V by 5 bases; bases with no gene match: 4. The CDR3 nucleotides are TGCGCCAGCAGTTCGGGACAGGGGTACCAAGAGACCCAGTACTTC. Amino acids: CASSSGQGYQETQYF.

The genes are TRBV29-1 and TRBJ1-1; 8 bases are a match to TRBD1. Trimming cost V 4 bases and J 7 bases; bases outside gene matches: 8. Germline assignment: CDR1 SQVTM and CDR2 ANQGSEA. This CDR3 has 13 residues. The CDR3 nucleotides read TGCAGCGTTGGGGCAGGGGGCTATGGTGAAGCTTTCTTT. Translated, it gives CSVGAGGYGEAFF.

V usage is TRBV9 and J usage is TRBJ2-7; unclear D gene. With 0 bases removed from V and 3 bases from J, the gap between germline ends came to 7 bases. Germline V gene sequence: CDR1 SGDLS, CDR2 YYNGEE. The CDR3 sequence is 13 residues long. Here the CDR3 reads CASSVDPDYEQYF. CDR3 DNA: TGTGCCAGCAGCGTAGACCCAGACTACGAGCAGTACTTC.

This clone was observed a few times. This rearrangement joins TRBV20-1 to TRBJ1-3; unclear D gene. Trimming removed 3 bases at V and 8 bases at J, with 8 bases between. This CDR3 has 11 residues. Germline CDR1 is DFQATT and CDR2 is SNEGSKA (reference sequence). The CDR3, as DNA: TGCAGTGCTAGTTGGGGAGACACCATATATTTT. It encodes CSASWGDTIYF.

V is TRBV5-4 and J is TRBJ1-2, with 8 bases aligning to TRBD1. The CDR3 sequence is 14 residues long. CDR1 and CDR2 from the germline V gene are SGHNT and YYREEE (reference sequence). The V gene end was trimmed by 2 bases and the J gene end by 4 bases; junction bases not matched to a gene: 4. The CDR3 reads CASSFQGASYGYTF. The CDR3, as DNA: TGTGCCAGCAGCTTCCAGGGGGCGAGCTATGGCTACACCTTC.

This chain links TRBV6-5 with TRBJ1-2; tentative D call: TRBD1 (6 bases). The CDR3 has 16 residues. Germline V CDR1 and CDR2: MNHEY, SVGAGI. V was trimmed by 2 bases and J by 8 bases, leaving 21 bases between them. The DNA of the CDR3 is TGTGCCAGCAGTTACCTTAGGACGGTGGGGGCTCGGGGCTACACCTTC. It encodes CASSYLRTVGARGYTF.

The rearrangement links TRBV3-1 (or the pseudogene TRBV3-2) to TRBJ2-7, with 7 bases lining up with TRBD1. Trimming removed 4 bases from V and 5 bases from J; junction bases left unmatched: 14. Per germline, CDR1 LGHDT and CDR2 YNNKEL (reference sequence). The CDR3 sequence is 16 residues long. The DNA for the CDR3 is TGTGCCAGCAGCCTACAGACATCCAGGGGGTCCAACGAGCAGTACTTC. It codes for CASSLQTSRGSNEQYF.

The rearrangement links TRBV5-4 to TRBJ2-2; D call uncertain. There are 12 residues in the CDR3. Trimming took off 0 bases at V and 6 bases at J, with 3 bases between the two ends. The germline gives CDR1 SGHNT, CDR2 YYREEE (reference sequence). The CDR3 reads CASSLVAGELFF. The CDR3 DNA reads TGTGCCAGCAGCTTGGTAGCCGGGGAGCTGTTTTTT.

J is TRBJ1-1 and V is TRBV18; 12 bases agree with TRBD1. The V segment lost 6 bases and the J segment 1 base; nucleotides outside the gene matches: 9. This CDR3 region has 17 residues. In germline, CDR1 is KGHSH, CDR2 LQKENI. The chain's CDR3 is CASSREGQGAGNTEAFF. The CDR3 DNA reads as TGTGCCAGCTCCCGAGAGGGACAGGGGGCAGGGAACACTGAAGCTTTCTTT.

The chain combines TRBV18 with TRBJ1-5, with 7 positions matching TRBD1. The CDR3 has 14 amino acids. Germline CDR1 reads KGHSH; CDR2 reads LQKENI. Trimming took 5 bases from V and 4 from J; bases not matched to a gene: 5. CDR3 region: CASSSTGKNQPQHF. CDR3 nucleotides: TGTGCCAGCTCATCGACAGGGAAGAATCAGCCCCAGCATTTT.

The V gene is TRBV5-6, the J gene TRBJ2-2; D call uncertain. The CDR3 length is 15 residues. V lost 2 bases to trimming and J lost 2 bases, with 10 bases between them. Per the germline V gene, CDR1 is SGHDT and CDR2 is YYEEEE. In DNA, the CDR3 is TGTGCCAGCAGCTTCATCCCAGGCAACACCGGGGAGCTGTTTTTT. It specifies CASSFIPGNTGELFF. Drawing the rest from reference TRBV5-6 and TRBJ2-2, the complete variable domain is DAGVTQSPTHLIKTRGQQVTLRCSPKSGHDTVSWYQQALGQGPQFIFQYYEEEERQRGNFPDRFSGHQFPNYSSELNVNALLLGDSALYLCASSFIPGNTGELFFGEGSRLTVL.

The rearrangement uses TRBV11-2 and TRBJ1-1; D possibly corresponds to TRBD1 (5 bases). The length of the CDR3 is 14 residues. Looked up from germline, CDR1 is SGHAT and CDR2 is FQNNGV. Trimming removed 3 bases at V and 2 bases at J, with 10 bases between. CDR3 sequence (DNA): TGTGCCAGCAGCTTGGCGACAGTTAACACTGAAGCTTTCTTT. Translation gives CASSLATVNTEAFF.

The chain is built from TRBV28 and TRBJ1-2, with a tentative D call TRBD1 (6 bases). V lost 4 bases to trimming and J lost 4 bases, with 16 bases between them. The CDR3 is 15 amino acids. Germline V CDR1 and CDR2: MDHEN, SYDVKM. CDR3 residues: CASSSPGVSFYGYTF. Written as DNA, the CDR3 is TGTGCCAGCAGTTCCCCAGGGGTCTCCTTCTATGGCTACACCTTC.

The chain has TRBV4-1 and TRBJ2-1; weak D call: TRBD1 (5 bases). The CDR3 sequence is 15 residues long. CDR1 is MGHRA and CDR2 is YSYEKL in the germline V gene. V lost 0 bases to trimming and J lost 4 bases, with 10 bases between them. The CDR3 spells CASSQDLTGYNEQFF. Here the CDR3 DNA reads TGCGCCAGCAGCCAAGATCTAACAGGTTACAATGAGCAGTTCTTC.

The rearrangement links TRBV6-5 to TRBJ1-6; 10 nucleotides match TRBD1. This CDR3 has 14 amino acids. Looked up from germline, CDR1 is MNHEY and CDR2 is SVGAGI. V shed 5 bases, J shed 9 bases, and the junction held 4 bases outside the gene matches. The CDR3 DNA reads as TGTGCCAGCAGTCGGGACAGGGGCCGTTCACCCCTCCACTTT. Its protein product is CASSRDRGRSPLHF.

This rearrangement joins TRBV19 to TRBJ1-4; perhaps TRBD1 as D (6 bases). The ends were cut back, 4 bases at V and 12 bases at J, with 18 bases in the middle. Germline CDR1 LNHDA, CDR2 SQIVND (reference sequence). This CDR3 comprises 14 residues. The CDR3 spells CASSTPGQKVELFF. The CDR3 nucleotides read TGTGCCAGTAGTACACCGGGACAAAAAGTGGAACTGTTTTTT.

V is TRBV4-2 and J is TRBJ1-2, with 7 bases fitting TRBD1. This CDR3 comprises 18 residues. Per the germline V gene, CDR1 is LGHNA and CDR2 is YNFKEQ. V lost 0 bases to trimming and J lost 2 bases; unmatched junction nucleotides: 12. The CDR3 coding sequence is TGTGCCAGCAGCCAAGATATAACAGGGGCTACCCTAAACTATGGCTACACCTTC. Translated, it gives CASSQDITGATLNYGYTF.

The V call is TRBV9, the J call TRBJ1-1, with TRBD1 as a possible D gene (5 bases). Germline lookup yields CDR1 SGDLS and CDR2 YYNGEE. The CDR3 consists of 14 residues. Trimming took off 0 bases at V and 4 bases at J, with 10 bases between the two ends. This CDR3 is CASSVGGGLTEAFF. In nucleotides, the CDR3 is TGTGCCAGCAGCGTAGGGGGCGGCCTCACTGAAGCTTTCTTT.

The chain combines TRBV5-1 with TRBJ2-3; 9 nucleotides align to TRBD2. The CDR3 totals 17 residues. The V gene's germline CDR1 is SGHRS and CDR2 YFSETQ. The J segment lost 3 bases and the V segment lost 0 bases, leaving 8 bases of the junction unmatched. The CDR3, as DNA: TGCGCCAGCAGCTTGGTAGTTTCTAGCGGGGAAACAGATACGCAGTATTTT. Protein product: CASSLVVSSGETDTQYF.

This clone has only a few counts. The chain joins TRBV10-2 to TRBJ2-1; D uncertain. Germline CDR1 is WSHSY and CDR2 is SAAADI. Trimming took off 8 bases at V and 2 bases at J, with 4 bases between the two ends. This CDR3 contains 11 residues. The CDR3 nucleotides are TGCGCCAGCGGCCCCTACAATGAGCAGTTCTTC. Encoded protein: CASGPYNEQFF.

The V gene is TRBV23-1, the J gene TRBJ2-2; D not resolved. TRBV23-1 qualifies as an ORF whose function is uncertain. Trimming removed 1 base at V and 6 bases at J, with 9 bases between. CDR3 size: 14 residues. The DNA of the CDR3 is TGCGCCAGCAGTCAATTCCCCTGGCCCGGGGAGCTGTTTTTT. This sequence encodes CASSQFPWPGELFF.

This chain connects TRBV5-4 to TRBJ1-2; tentatively, D is TRBD1 (5 bases). V lost 3 bases and J lost 5, with 17 bases in between. Germline CDR1 reads SGHNT; CDR2 reads YYREEE (reference sequence). CDR3 length equals 15 residues. CDR3 nucleotide sequence: TGTGCCAGCAGCTACGACGGCACCGGGGGTTATGGCTACACCTTC. Protein product: CASSYDGTGGYGYTF.

CDR3 residues: CASSHPGPGMNEQFF. CDR3 DNA sequence: TGTGCCAGCAGCCACCCTGGCCCAGGGATGAATGAGCAGTTCTTC. The chain couples TRBV3-1 (or the pseudogene TRBV3-2) to TRBJ2-1; tentative D call: TRBD1 (5 bases). Trimming pared 3 bases from V and 7 bases from J, leaving 16 bases between. This CDR3 region has 15 residues. Germline CDR1 and CDR2: LGHDT and YNNKEL (reference sequence).

The chain carries TRBV28 and TRBJ2-5, with D tentatively TRBD1 (6 bases). The ends were cut back, 2 bases at V and 2 bases at J, with 12 bases in the middle. Per the germline V gene, CDR1 is MDHEN and CDR2 is SYDVKM. This CDR3 spans 15 amino acids. CDR3 DNA sequence: TGTGCCAGCAGTTTAAGGGTGGACAGACAAGAGACCCAGTACTTC. Amino acid sequence: CASSLRVDRQETQYF.

This chain uses TRBV9 with TRBJ1-2; D ambiguous. Germline V gene sequence: CDR1 SGDLS, CDR2 YYNGEE. Trimming removed 4 bases from V and 7 bases from J, with 14 bases in between. This CDR3 comprises 13 residues. CDR3 protein: CASSPRISGGYTF. CDR3 bases: TGTGCCAGCAGCCCCAGAATATCTGGTGGCTACACCTTC.

The chain has TRBV12-5 and TRBJ1-2; TRBD1 matches 8 bases. V lost 5 bases, J lost 3 bases, and 17 bases stayed unmatched. The CDR3 totals 18 residues. Germline V CDR1 and CDR2: LGHNT, FRNRAP. CDR3 loop: CASGRNRGISVSDYGYTF. CDR3 bases: TGTGCTAGTGGTCGTAACAGGGGGATCTCCGTTTCGGACTATGGCTACACCTTC. Full variable domain (remainder filled in from reference TRBV12-5 and TRBJ1-2): DARVTQTPRHKVTEMGQEVTMRCQPILGHNTVFWYRQTMMQGLELLAYFRNRAPLDDSGMPKDRFSAEMPDATLATLKIQPSEPRDSAVYFCASGRNRGISVSDYGYTFGSGTRLTVV.

This sequence joins TRBV7-7 and TRBJ2-2; D is perhaps TRBD2 (5 bases). The ends were cut back, 4 bases at V and 4 bases at J, with 10 bases in the middle. Germline V gene sequence: CDR1 SSHAT, CDR2 FNYEAQ (reference sequence). This CDR3 spans 14 amino acids. The CDR3 coding sequence is TGTGCCAGCAGCTCCGGACTGTTCACCGGGGAGCTGTTTTTT. This encodes CASSSGLFTGELFF.

This clone was counted once. This chain uses TRBV2 with TRBJ2-1; D might be TRBD2 (6 bases). CDR3 length: 15 residues. V was shortened by 5 bases and J by 2 bases, with 13 bases between the two germline ends. Germline V gene lookup returns CDR1 SNHLY and CDR2 FYNNEI. CDR3: CASSPRRDPYNEQFF. CDR3 coding DNA: TGTGCCAGCAGTCCCCGGAGGGACCCCTACAATGAGCAGTTCTTC.

The chain uses TRBV5-1 and TRBJ2-7; D is possibly TRBD1 (6 bases). Trimming removed 4 bases from V and 2 bases from J, with 13 bases in between. From germline, CDR1 is SGHRS and CDR2 YFSETQ. CDR3 size: 14 residues. CDR3 in DNA: TGCGCCAGCAGCCCCCTAGGGGGAACCTACGAGCAGTACTTC. Translating gives CASSPLGGTYEQYF.